A single sample gave rise to the 22 T cell receptor beta chains below, sequenced in a study of regulatory T cells in long-lasting Graves disease. Arm-PCR with iRepertoire HTBI primers amplified the CDR3 regions for these TCR beta libraries. TCRdb re-analysed the multiplex PCR reads in MiXCR, keeping a single row per CDR3 protein. Here the sample spans around 250,000 distinct CDR3 sequences, approximately 18% being singletons. Regarding time point: newly diagnosed GD, antithyroid drugs for less than 3 months. RNA extracted from PBMCs served as the sequencing template. This same sample was also taken into another study, of T cells in Graves' hyperthyroidism and ophthalmopathy.

The specimen was peripheral blood mononuclear cells (PBMCs), collected at new diagnosis, from a patient treated with antithyroid drugs. These TCRs come from a woman between 25 and 40 years old with Graves disease.

This clonotype was counted at least ten times. The chain uses TRBV6-1 and TRBJ2-7, with D perhaps being TRBD1 or TRBD2 (7 bases each). V was pared by 6 bases and J by 6 bases, with 18 bases between. The germline V gene has CDR1 MNHNS and CDR2 SASEGT. This CDR3 spans 14 amino acids. The CDR3: CASSQGGVAGEQYF. DNA for the CDR3: TGTGCCAGCAGCCAGGGGGGGGTCGCGGGCGAGCAGTACTTC.

CDR3 bases: TGCGCCAGCAGCCAGACACCGGAGTCTACAATTTCTTATGGCTACACCTTC. Translating gives CASSQTPESTISYGYTF. This chain links TRBV4-1 with TRBJ1-2; D ambiguous. The V and J ends lost 3 bases and 5 bases respectively, with 22 bases between them. The CDR3 consists of 17 residues. In germline, CDR1 is MGHRA, CDR2 YSYEKL.

The V and J genes are TRBV6-5 and TRBJ1-2; TRBD1 might be the D (6 bases). The V and J ends lost 0 bases and 4 bases respectively, with 12 bases between them. The CDR3 loop spans 15 amino acids. Germline CDR1 and CDR2: MNHEY and SVGAGI. The chain's CDR3 is CASSYSTEGGYGYTF. DNA of the CDR3: TGTGCCAGCAGTTACTCGACCGAGGGGGGCTATGGCTACACCTTC.

This clonotype was found many times. The V gene is TRBV7-6, the J gene TRBJ2-1, with D maybe TRBD2 (5 bases). The germline CDR1 and CDR2 sequences are SGHVS and FNYEAQ. CDR3 size: 17 residues. Trimming stripped 1 base from V and 3 bases from J, with 16 bases between. CDR3 coding DNA: TGTGCCAGCAGCTTAGAGCGGATGGAGGTCTACTACAATGAGCAGTTCTTC. It encodes CASSLERMEVYYNEQFF.

This clonotype was seen many times. The J gene is TRBJ1-2, the V gene TRBV27; no definite D call. V lost 8 bases to trimming and J lost 2 bases, with 15 bases between them. This CDR3 is built from 14 residues. Per the germline V gene, CDR1 is MNHEY and CDR2 is SMNVEV (reference sequence). The CDR3 DNA sequence: TGTGCCAGCCGACTTCCGGGAGACAACTATGGCTACACCTTC. Its translation is CASRLPGDNYGYTF.

Ten or more counts support this clonotype. The chain couples TRBV2 to TRBJ1-1; TRBD1 matches at 7 bases. With V trimmed by 6 bases and J by 3 bases, 7 bases remained unmatched. This CDR3 has 14 amino acids. Germline lookup yields CDR1 SNHLY and CDR2 FYNNEI. The CDR3 sequence is CASSERQGYTEAFF. The CDR3 DNA sequence: TGTGCCAGCAGCGAGAGACAGGGCTACACTGAAGCTTTCTTT.

About this clonotype itself: Germline is not matched at one junction end, which may reflect a read error. The chain combines TRBV6-1 with TRBJ2-1, with 9 nucleotides matching TRBD1. The CDR3 has 17 residues. Germline CDR1 MNHNS, CDR2 SASEGT. The CDR3: CASSDRDRVPPYNERFF. The DNA of the CDR3 is TGTGCCAGCAGTGACCGGGACAGGGTACCCCCCTACAATGAGCGGTTCTTC.

This clonotype was seen repeatedly, ten times or more. A junction end diverges from the germline sequence, so it may reflect a read error. The rearrangement links TRBV2 to TRBJ2-7, with TRBD2 matching over 9 bases. The CDR3 spans 13 residues. Looked up from germline, CDR1 is SNHLY and CDR2 is FYNNEI. CDR3 bases: TGTGCCAGCCCGGGACTAGCATCCTCCGAGCAGTACTTC. Translating it yields CASPGLASSEQYF.

The table lists this clonotype with many counts. The V gene is TRBV29-1, the J gene TRBJ1-1; TRBD1 is a possible D gene (5 bases). The V and J ends lost 5 bases and 1 base respectively, with 11 bases between them. The CDR3 consists of 13 residues. Germline CDR1 reads SQVTM; CDR2 reads ANQGSEA. For the CDR3, the DNA is TGCAGCGTTAAACCCGGACAGAACACTGAAGCTTTCTTT. This encodes CSVKPGQNTEAFF. Looking up the rest from reference TRBV29-1 and TRBJ1-1 gives the full variable domain: SAVISQKPSRDICQRGTSLTIQCQVDSQVTMMFWYRQQPGQSLTLIATANQGSEATYESGFVIDKFPISRPNLTFSTLTVSNMSPEDSSIYLCSVKPGQNTEAFFGQGTRLTVV.

This rearrangement joins TRBV18 to TRBJ1-2; D gene unclear. Trimming pared 6 bases from V and 2 bases from J, leaving 22 bases between. CDR1 KGHSH and CDR2 LQKENI come from the germline V gene. CDR3 length: 17 residues. The CDR3 DNA is TGTGCCAGCTCCCCGGTCCCAGGTCCCCAGGCGAACTATGGCTACACCTTC. Amino acid sequence: CASSPVPGPQANYGYTF.

The CDR3 protein is CSANGLLGNEQFF. Written as DNA, the CDR3 is TGCAGTGCTAATGGCCTCCTCGGGAATGAGCAGTTCTTC. This chain connects TRBV20-1 to TRBJ2-1; D is ambiguous. Germline V gene sequence: CDR1 DFQATT, CDR2 SNEGSKA (reference sequence). The CDR3 has 13 amino acids. With 4 bases removed from V and 7 bases from J, the gap between germline ends came to 14 bases.

This clonotype was detected many times. The chain is built from TRBV11-2 and TRBJ1-2, with D possibly TRBD1 on 5 matching bases. The CDR3 has 13 residues. Germline loops: CDR1 SGHAT, CDR2 FQNNGV. V was pared by 5 bases and J by 12 bases, with 19 bases between. The CDR3 DNA is TGTGCCAGCAGCCTCCTCCAGGGTGCGTGGAACACCTTC. Amino acid sequence: CASSLLQGAWNTF.

The table lists this clonotype with many counts. The rearrangement links TRBV27 to TRBJ1-2; unclear D gene. Trimming stripped 6 bases from V and 4 bases from J, with 18 bases between. The CDR3 is 15 residues long. Germline CDR1 and CDR2: MNHEY and SMNVEV (reference sequence). The CDR3 DNA reads TGTGCCAGCAGAGGGCCGGGCGATACCCTCTATGGCTACACCTTC. It is translated as CASRGPGDTLYGYTF.

This clonotype was detected ten times or more. V gene TRBV2 combines with J gene TRBJ1-1, with D perhaps TRBD1 (6 bases). The CDR3 contains 18 residues. The V and J ends lost 6 bases and 2 bases respectively, with 25 bases between them. In germline, CDR1 is SNHLY, CDR2 FYNNEI. CDR3 bases: TGTGCCAGCAGGCCTACAGGGAGAACCACCCGAAGAAACACTGAAGCTTTCTTT. The encoded protein is CASRPTGRTTRRNTEAFF.

V and J are TRBV4-2 and TRBJ1-6; D remains ambiguous. The CDR3 is made up of 17 amino acids. Per germline, CDR1 LGHNA and CDR2 YNFKEQ. Trimming shortened V by 1 base and J by 0 bases, and 10 bases separated the two germline ends. For the CDR3, the DNA is TGTGCCAGCAGCCAAGGCTGGTTCAGCTCCTATAATTCACCCCTCCACTTT. Its translation is CASSQGWFSSYNSPLHF.

This clonotype was recorded many times. V and J are TRBV20-1 and TRBJ1-3; D gene uncertain. This CDR3 has 11 residues. Trimming shortened V by 5 bases and J by 4 bases, and 6 bases separated the two germline ends. The germline V gene has CDR1 DFQATT and CDR2 SNEGSKA (reference sequence). The CDR3, as DNA: TGCAGTGCTCCGACAGGAAACACCATATATTTT. Amino acid sequence: CSAPTGNTIYF.

The J gene is TRBJ2-1, the V gene TRBV12-3 or TRBV12-4, with 11 positions matching TRBD2. V lost 6 bases, J lost 10 bases, and 8 bases stayed unmatched. There are 14 residues in the CDR3. CDR3 DNA sequence: TGTGCCAGCAGCCCATTAGCGGGGGGGATAGAGCAGTTCTTC. Translation: CASSPLAGGIEQFF.

As to this clonotype: This may be a read error: a much more frequent sequence differs by one nucleotide. The J gene is TRBJ2-3, the V gene TRBV27; the D is unclear. Germline CDR1 is MNHEY and CDR2 is SMNVEV (reference sequence). V lost 5 bases and J 5 bases, leaving 14 bases between the germline ends. The CDR3 has 14 amino acids. The CDR3 sequence: CASSTPLIGDTQYF. In DNA form, the CDR3 reads TGTGCCAGCAGTACACCGCTGATAGGAGATACGCAGTATTTT.

In this sample, this clonotype turned up many times. This chain connects TRBV7-9 to TRBJ2-1; D gene uncertain. Germline V gene lookup returns CDR1 SEHNR and CDR2 FQNEAQ (reference sequence). V lost 1 base and J lost 9, with 4 bases in between. This CDR3 contains 11 residues. This CDR3 reads CASSLGREQFF. In nucleotides, the CDR3 is TGTGCCAGCAGCTTAGGGCGTGAGCAGTTCTTC.

The chain joins TRBV6-1 to TRBJ1-2, with no clear D. The CDR3 has 15 amino acids. Germline CDR1 is MNHNS and CDR2 is SASEGT. Trimming took off 9 bases at V and 0 bases at J, with 17 bases between the two ends. The CDR3: CASNDRAGTNYGYTF. The CDR3 nucleotides read TGTGCCAGTAATGACCGGGCCGGTACTAACTATGGCTACACCTTC.

This clonotype was seen many times. V is TRBV5-1 and J is TRBJ1-6; perhaps TRBD1 as D (6 bases). This CDR3 has 15 residues. The germline CDR1 and CDR2 sequences are SGHRS and YFSETQ. V was clipped by 0 bases and J by 7 bases, with 11 bases between them. This CDR3 is CASSLEGGPNSPLHF. The CDR3 DNA reads as TGCGCCAGCAGCTTGGAAGGGGGTCCGAATTCACCCCTCCACTTT. The entire variable domain, with the rest obtained from reference TRBV5-1 and TRBJ1-6, is as follows: KAGVTQTPRYLIKTRGQQVTLSCSPISGHRSVSWYQQTPGQGLQFLFEYFSETQRNKGNFPGRFSGRQFSNSRSEMNVSTLELGDSALYLCASSLEGGPNSPLHFGNGTRLTVT.

This clonotype was recorded at least ten times. The chain joins TRBV5-1 to TRBJ2-3; TRBD2 might be the D (5 bases). The germline CDR1 and CDR2 sequences are SGHRS and YFSETQ. The CDR3 has 16 amino acids. Trimming took 0 bases from V and 5 from J, leaving 16 bases between them. The CDR3 is CASSLGLRVEGDTQYF. CDR3 in DNA: TGCGCCAGCAGCTTGGGATTGAGGGTCGAAGGAGATACGCAGTATTTT.